This T cell receptor beta chain comes out of a study of neurological immune-mediated disorders. The study, taken as a whole, reports: In HTLV-1-associated myelopathy, TCR clonal expansion was greatest, whereas multiple sclerosis had the least, falling below healthy controls.

Every sequencing run generated in excess of 170 million TCR-beta sequences. These sequences covered 15-18 subjects. TCRdb re-called the 5' RACE reads through MiXCR, storing one row per CDR3 protein. The data contain tens of thousands of distinct CDR3 sequences, about 9.5% of them singletons. This clonotype was picked up many times. Antigen unknown. Germline lookup yields CDR1 SGHRS and CDR2 YFSETQ. The CDR3 spans 15 residues. V was clipped by 4 bases and J by 3 bases; unmatched bases: 8. This chain joins TRBV5-1 and TRBJ2-7, with TRBD1 identical over 9 bases. Sequences were obtained from PBMCs. This receptor was taken from a man in his fifties or sixties in good health. CDR3 amino acids: CASSAGTGSYYEQYF. The CDR3, as DNA: TGCGCCAGCAGCGCCGGGACAGGGTCATACTACGAGCAGTACTTC.